This T cell receptor (beta chain) was profiled in a study of cytomegalovirus exposure and HLA in healthy donors. Study observations and caveats: HLA allele associations emerged for 16,951 TCR beta sequences in a later analysis, at 0.05 false discovery rate.

The PCR made use of 60 Vbeta and 13 Jbeta primers. This table comes from immunoSEQ multiplex PCR, and its TCRdb copy is limited to in-frame clones, with some not included. The profile covers some 76,000 clones, with approximately 84% appearing a single time and roughly 2.4% taken by the ten largest. Per the germline V gene, CDR1 is SGHVS and CDR2 is FNYEAQ. Trimming cost V 1 base and J 5 bases; bases outside gene matches: 7. The CDR3 has 15 residues. Points on this clone: No antigen is known for it.

The source material was PBMCs. V gene TRBV7-6 combines with J gene TRBJ2-5; 7 positions agree with TRBD2. The clonotype was recovered from a woman aged 50 to 60 in good health and CMV-seronegative. CDR3 sequence (DNA): TGTGCCAGCAGCTTAGATGGCGGGAGTAGGGAGACCCAGTACTTC. Translated, it gives CASSLDGGSRETQYF.